The sequence of this T cell receptor (beta chain) was determined in a study of cytomegalovirus exposure and HLA in healthy donors. About the research overall: Earlier results showed roughly 120 million unique TCR beta sequences derived from some 190 million T cells.

Study-level findings and limits: Productive rates of about 87% or about 30% were seen for most TCR beta V segments in an earlier analysis. As a later analysis revealed, most CMV-associated TCR beta chains appeared HLA-restricted. Some TCR beta chains (164 of them) were listed as cytomegalovirus-associated.

Points on this clone: The antigen remains unidentified.

Researchers ran the PCR with 60 Vbeta and 13 Jbeta primers. The table came from immunoSEQ multiplex PCR; TCRdb's copy has only in-frame clones and leaves some out. Counted here are under 250,000 clones, over 65% occurring once; the ten biggest clones make up less than 3.5%. Germline CDR1 MNHEY, CDR2 SMNVEV (reference sequence). This CDR3 has 18 residues. V was pared by 8 bases and J by 4 bases, with 29 bases between. V gene TRBV27 combines with J gene TRBJ1-1; perhaps TRBD1 as D (6 bases). The sample comprised PBMCs. The clonotype was recovered from a woman between 25 and 40 years old in good health and CMV-seronegative. CDR3 nucleotides: TGTGCCAGCCCTGTCCGGTGTAGGGGCTATGAACAGGGCACTGAAGCTTTCTTT. This codes for CASPVRCRGYEQGTEAFF.